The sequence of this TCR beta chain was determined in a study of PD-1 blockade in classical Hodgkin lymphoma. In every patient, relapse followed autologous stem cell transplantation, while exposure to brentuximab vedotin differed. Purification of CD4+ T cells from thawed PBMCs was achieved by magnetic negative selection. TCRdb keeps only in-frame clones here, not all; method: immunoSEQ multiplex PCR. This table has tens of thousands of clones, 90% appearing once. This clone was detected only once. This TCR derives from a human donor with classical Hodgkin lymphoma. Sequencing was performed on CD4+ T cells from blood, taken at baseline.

CDR3 protein: CASSYHRGYNQPQHF. As DNA, the CDR3 is TGTGCCAGCAGCTACCACAGGGGGTACAATCAGCCCCAGCATTTT. The rearrangement uses TRBV28 and TRBJ1-5, with 8 bases lining up with TRBD1. Germline lookup yields CDR1 MDHEN and CDR2 SYDVKM. Trimming at V came to 6 bases and at J to 3 bases, leaving 7 bases not matched to a gene. This CDR3 region has 15 residues.